The present T cell receptor (beta chain) was sequenced within a study of early T cells in non-severe SARS-CoV-2 infection. Study in general: Sequenced bulk RNA came from whole blood that was unsorted, and chains were unpaired.

The CDR3 extends over 16 amino acids. The V gene's germline CDR1 is SGHTA and CDR2 FQGNSA. The J segment lost 3 bases and the V segment lost 5 bases, leaving 7 bases of the junction unmatched. This clonotype showed up many times. Its antigen is undetermined. Individually, cDNA molecules had unique molecular identifiers attached to them. TCRdb analysed the 5' RACE reads with MiXCR anew, one entry per CDR3 protein. Of fewer than 35,000 distinct CDR3 sequences listed, 5% to 6% were seen once; the top ten hold over 12%. General study points: A preference for anti-spike CD8 responses marked VDJdb matching, which missed private and CD4 specificities.

The TCR originated in an adult who was a healthcare worker with PCR-confirmed SARS-CoV-2 infection or an uninfected control (not recorded which). The sequenced sample was whole blood. This chain connects TRBV7-2 to TRBJ2-3; 11 bases fit TRBD2. The CDR3, as DNA: TGTGCCAGCAGCCAACTAGCGGGGGTGCCAACAGATACGCAGTATTTT. Protein product: CASSQLAGVPTDTQYF. The complete variable domain, with remaining parts taken from reference TRBV7-2 and TRBJ2-3, reads GAGVSQSPSNKVTEKGKDVELRCDPISGHTALYWYRQSLGQGLEFLIYFQGNSAPDKSGLPSDRFSAERTGGSVSTLTIQRTQQEDSAVYLCASSQLAGVPTDTQYFGPGTRLTVL.